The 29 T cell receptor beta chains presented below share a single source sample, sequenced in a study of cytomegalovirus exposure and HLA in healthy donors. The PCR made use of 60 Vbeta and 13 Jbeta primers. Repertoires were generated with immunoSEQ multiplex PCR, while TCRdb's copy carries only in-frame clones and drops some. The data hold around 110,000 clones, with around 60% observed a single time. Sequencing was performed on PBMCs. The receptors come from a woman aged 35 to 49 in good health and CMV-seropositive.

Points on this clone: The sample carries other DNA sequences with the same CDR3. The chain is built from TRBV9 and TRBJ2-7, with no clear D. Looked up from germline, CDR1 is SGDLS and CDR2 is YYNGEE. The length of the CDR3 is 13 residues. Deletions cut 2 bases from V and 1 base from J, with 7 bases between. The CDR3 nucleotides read TGTGCCAGCAGCGTTGGCAGTTCCTACGAGCAGTACTTC. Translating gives CASSVGSSYEQYF.

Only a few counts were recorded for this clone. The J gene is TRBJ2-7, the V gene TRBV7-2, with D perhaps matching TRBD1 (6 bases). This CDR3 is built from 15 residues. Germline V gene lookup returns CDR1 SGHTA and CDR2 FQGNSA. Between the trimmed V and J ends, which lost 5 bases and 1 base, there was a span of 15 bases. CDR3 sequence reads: CASSAPGTTSYEQYF. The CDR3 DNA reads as TGTGCCAGCAGCGCACCCGGGACAACTTCCTACGAGCAGTACTTC.

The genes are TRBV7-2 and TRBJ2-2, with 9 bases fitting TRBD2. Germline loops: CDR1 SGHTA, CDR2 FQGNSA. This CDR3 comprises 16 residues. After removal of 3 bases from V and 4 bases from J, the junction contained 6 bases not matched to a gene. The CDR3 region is CASSFTRTSVTGELFF. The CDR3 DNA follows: TGTGCCAGCAGCTTCACCCGGACTAGCGTCACCGGGGAGCTGTTTTTT.

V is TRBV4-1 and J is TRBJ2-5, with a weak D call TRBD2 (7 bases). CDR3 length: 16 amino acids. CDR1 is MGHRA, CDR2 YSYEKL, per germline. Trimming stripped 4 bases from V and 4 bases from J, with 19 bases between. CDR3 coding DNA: TGCGCCAGCAGCCGATCCCTATCAGGGGAGGGAGAGACCCAGTACTTC. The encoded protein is CASSRSLSGEGETQYF.

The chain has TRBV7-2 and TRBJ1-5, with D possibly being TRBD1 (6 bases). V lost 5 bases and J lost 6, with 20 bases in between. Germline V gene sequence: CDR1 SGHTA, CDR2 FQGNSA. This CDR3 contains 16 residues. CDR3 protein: CASSPGQRNLGQPQHF. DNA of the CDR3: TGTGCCAGCAGCCCAGGACAGCGTAATTTAGGTCAGCCCCAGCATTTT.

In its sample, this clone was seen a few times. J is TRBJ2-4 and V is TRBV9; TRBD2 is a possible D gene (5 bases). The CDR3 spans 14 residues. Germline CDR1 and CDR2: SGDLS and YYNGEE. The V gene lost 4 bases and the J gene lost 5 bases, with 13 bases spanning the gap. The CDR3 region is CASSPSVGENIQYF. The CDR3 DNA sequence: TGTGCCAGCAGCCCTAGTGTGGGAGAAAACATTCAGTACTTC.

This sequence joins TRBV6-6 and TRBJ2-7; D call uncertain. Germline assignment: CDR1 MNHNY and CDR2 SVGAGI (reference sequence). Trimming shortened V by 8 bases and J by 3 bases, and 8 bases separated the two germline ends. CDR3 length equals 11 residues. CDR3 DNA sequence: TGTGCCAGCCAACTGCTCTACGAGCAGTACTTC. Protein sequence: CASQLLYEQYF.

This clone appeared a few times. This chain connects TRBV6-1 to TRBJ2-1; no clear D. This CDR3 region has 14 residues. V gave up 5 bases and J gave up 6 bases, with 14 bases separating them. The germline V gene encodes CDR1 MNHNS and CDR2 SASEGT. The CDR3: CASSPRRRVNEQFF. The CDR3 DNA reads TGTGCCAGCAGTCCTCGAAGGAGAGTCAATGAGCAGTTCTTC.

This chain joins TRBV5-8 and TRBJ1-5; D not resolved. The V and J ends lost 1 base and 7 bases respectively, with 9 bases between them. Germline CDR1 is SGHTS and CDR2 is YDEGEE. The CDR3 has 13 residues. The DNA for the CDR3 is TGTGCCAGCAGCTTGCGTTGGAGCCAGCCCCAGCATTTT. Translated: CASSLRWSQPQHF.

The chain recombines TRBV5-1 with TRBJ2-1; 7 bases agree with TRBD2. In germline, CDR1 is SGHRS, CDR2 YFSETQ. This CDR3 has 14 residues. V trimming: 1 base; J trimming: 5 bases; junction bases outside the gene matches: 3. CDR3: CASSLLAGNNEQFF. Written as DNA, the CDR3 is TGCGCCAGCAGCTTGTTAGCGGGTAACAATGAGCAGTTCTTC. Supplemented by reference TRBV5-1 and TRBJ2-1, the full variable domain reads KAGVTQTPRYLIKTRGQQVTLSCSPISGHRSVSWYQQTPGQGLQFLFEYFSETQRNKGNFPGRFSGRQFSNSRSEMNVSTLELGDSALYLCASSLLAGNNEQFFGPGTRLTVL.

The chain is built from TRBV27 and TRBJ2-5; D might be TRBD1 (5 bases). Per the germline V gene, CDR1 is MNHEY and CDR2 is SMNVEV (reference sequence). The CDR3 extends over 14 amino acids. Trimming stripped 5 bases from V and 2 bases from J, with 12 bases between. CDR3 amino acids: CASSAVGQQETQYF. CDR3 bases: TGTGCCAGCAGTGCTGTCGGACAACAAGAGACCCAGTACTTC.

CDR3 amino acids: CSALKGVSTEAFF. The CDR3 DNA sequence: TGCAGCGCCTTAAAAGGGGTTTCCACTGAAGCTTTCTTT. This rearrangement joins TRBV29-1 to TRBJ1-1; D possibly corresponds to TRBD1 (5 bases). Germline values: CDR1 SQVTM, CDR2 ANQGSEA. V was clipped by 7 bases and J by 4 bases, with 16 bases between them. The CDR3 sequence is 13 residues long.

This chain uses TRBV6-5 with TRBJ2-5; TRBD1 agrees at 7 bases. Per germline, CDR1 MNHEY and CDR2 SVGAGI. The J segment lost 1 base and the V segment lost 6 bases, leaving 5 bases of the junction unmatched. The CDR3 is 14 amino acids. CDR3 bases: TGTGCCAGCAGCTCTAGGGACAGCCAAGAGACCCAGTACTTC. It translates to CASSSRDSQETQYF.

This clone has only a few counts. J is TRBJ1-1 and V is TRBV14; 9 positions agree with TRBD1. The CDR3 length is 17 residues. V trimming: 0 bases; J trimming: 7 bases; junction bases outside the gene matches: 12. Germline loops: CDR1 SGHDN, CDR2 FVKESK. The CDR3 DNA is TGTGCCAGCAGCCAAGATCTGATTGGGACAGGGAATAGTGAAGCTTTCTTT. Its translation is CASSQDLIGTGNSEAFF. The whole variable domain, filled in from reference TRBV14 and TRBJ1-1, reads EAGVTQFPSHSVIEKGQTVTLRCDPISGHDNLYWYRRVMGKEIKFLLHFVKESKQDESGMPNNRFLAERTGGTYSTLKVQPAELEDSGVYFCASSQDLIGTGNSEAFFGQGTRLTVV.

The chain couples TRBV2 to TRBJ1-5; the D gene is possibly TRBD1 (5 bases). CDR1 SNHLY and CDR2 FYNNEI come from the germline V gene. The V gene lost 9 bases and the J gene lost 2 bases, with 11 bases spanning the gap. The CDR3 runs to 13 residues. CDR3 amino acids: CASGGGGNQPQHF. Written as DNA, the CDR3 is TGTGCCAGTGGGGGAGGAGGCAATCAGCCCCAGCATTTT.

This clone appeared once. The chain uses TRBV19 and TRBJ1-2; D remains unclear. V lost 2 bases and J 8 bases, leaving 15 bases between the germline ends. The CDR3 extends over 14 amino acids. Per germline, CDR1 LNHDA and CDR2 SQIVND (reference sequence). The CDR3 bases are TGTGCCAGTAGTATAACCTACACTATGCTCGGCTACACCTTC. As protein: CASSITYTMLGYTF.

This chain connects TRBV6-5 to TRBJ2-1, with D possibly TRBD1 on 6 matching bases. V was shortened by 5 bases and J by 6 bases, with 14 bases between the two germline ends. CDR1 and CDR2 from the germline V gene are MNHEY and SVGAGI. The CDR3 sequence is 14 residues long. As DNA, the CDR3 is TGTGCCAGCAGTCCCCAAGGGGGAAGCAATGAGCAGTTCTTC. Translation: CASSPQGGSNEQFF.

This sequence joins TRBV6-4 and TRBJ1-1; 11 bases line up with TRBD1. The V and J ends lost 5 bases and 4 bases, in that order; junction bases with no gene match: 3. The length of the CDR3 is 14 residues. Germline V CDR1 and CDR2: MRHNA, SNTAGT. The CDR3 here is CASSTGQGGTEAFF. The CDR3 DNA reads TGTGCCAGCAGTACGGGACAGGGGGGCACTGAAGCTTTCTTT.

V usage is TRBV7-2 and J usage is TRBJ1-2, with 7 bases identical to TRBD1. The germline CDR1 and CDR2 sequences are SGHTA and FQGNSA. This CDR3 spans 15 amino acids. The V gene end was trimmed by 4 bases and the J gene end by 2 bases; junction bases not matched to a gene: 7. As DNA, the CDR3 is TGTGCCAGCAGCTGGGGGACAGTTGCCAACTATGGCTACACCTTC. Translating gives CASSWGTVANYGYTF.

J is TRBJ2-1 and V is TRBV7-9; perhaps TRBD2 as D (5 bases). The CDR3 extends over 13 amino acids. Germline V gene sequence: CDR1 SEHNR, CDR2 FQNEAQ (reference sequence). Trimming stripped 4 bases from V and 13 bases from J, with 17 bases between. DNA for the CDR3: TGTGCCAGCAGCTCGGGATACCCAATAGGACAGTTCTTC. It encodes CASSSGYPIGQFF.

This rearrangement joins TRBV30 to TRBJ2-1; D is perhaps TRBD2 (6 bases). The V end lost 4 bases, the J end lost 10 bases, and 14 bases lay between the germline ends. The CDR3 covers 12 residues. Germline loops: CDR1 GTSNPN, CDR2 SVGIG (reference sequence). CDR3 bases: TGTGCCTGGACCCGACTAGGGTCAGAGCAGTTCTTC. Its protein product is CAWTRLGSEQFF.

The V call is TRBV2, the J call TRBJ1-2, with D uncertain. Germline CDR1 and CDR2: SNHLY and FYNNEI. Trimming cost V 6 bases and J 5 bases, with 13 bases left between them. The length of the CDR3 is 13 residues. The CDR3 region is CASSVSREYGYTF. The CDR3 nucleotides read TGTGCCAGCAGCGTCTCCCGGGAGTATGGCTACACCTTC.

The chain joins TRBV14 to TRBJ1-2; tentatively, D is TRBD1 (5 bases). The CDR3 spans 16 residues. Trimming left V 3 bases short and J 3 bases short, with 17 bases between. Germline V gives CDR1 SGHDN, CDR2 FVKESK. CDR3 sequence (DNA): TGTGCCAGCAGCCACCAAAAAACAGGTTTGGACTATGGCTACACCTTC. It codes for CASSHQKTGLDYGYTF.

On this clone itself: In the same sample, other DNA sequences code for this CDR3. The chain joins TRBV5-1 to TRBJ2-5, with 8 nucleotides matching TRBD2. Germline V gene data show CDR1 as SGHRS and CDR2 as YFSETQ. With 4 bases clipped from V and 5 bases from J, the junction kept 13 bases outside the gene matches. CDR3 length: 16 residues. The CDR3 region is CASSPPVGRAGETQYF. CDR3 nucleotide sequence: TGCGCCAGCAGCCCCCCCGTCGGGAGGGCCGGGGAGACCCAGTACTTC. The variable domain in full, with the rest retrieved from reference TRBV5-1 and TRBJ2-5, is KAGVTQTPRYLIKTRGQQVTLSCSPISGHRSVSWYQQTPGQGLQFLFEYFSETQRNKGNFPGRFSGRQFSNSRSEMNVSTLELGDSALYLCASSPPVGRAGETQYFGPGTRLLVL.

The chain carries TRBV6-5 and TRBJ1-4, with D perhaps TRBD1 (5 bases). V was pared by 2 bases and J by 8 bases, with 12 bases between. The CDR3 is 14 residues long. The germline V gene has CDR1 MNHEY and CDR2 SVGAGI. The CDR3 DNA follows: TGTGCCAGCAGTTACGTGACGGGGGACGAAAAACTGTTTTTT. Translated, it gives CASSYVTGDEKLFF.

The CDR3 here is CASRPGQGPWNEQFF. CDR3 DNA sequence: TGCGCCAGCAGGCCGGGACAGGGGCCATGGAATGAGCAGTTCTTC. The V and J genes are TRBV5-1 and TRBJ2-1; 10 positions match TRBD1. V trimming: 5 bases; J trimming: 7 bases; junction bases outside the gene matches: 9. Germline V CDR1 and CDR2: SGHRS, YFSETQ. The CDR3 consists of 15 residues. Full variable domain (remainder filled in from reference TRBV5-1 and TRBJ2-1): KAGVTQTPRYLIKTRGQQVTLSCSPISGHRSVSWYQQTPGQGLQFLFEYFSETQRNKGNFPGRFSGRQFSNSRSEMNVSTLELGDSALYLCASRPGQGPWNEQFFGPGTRLTVL.

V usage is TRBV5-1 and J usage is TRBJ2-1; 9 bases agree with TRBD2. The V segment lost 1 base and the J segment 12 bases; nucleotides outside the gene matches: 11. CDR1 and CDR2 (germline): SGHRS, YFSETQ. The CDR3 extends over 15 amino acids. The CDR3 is CASSLLVAGALGQFF. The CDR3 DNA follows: TGCGCCAGCAGCTTGTTGGTAGCGGGAGCGTTGGGGCAGTTCTTC.

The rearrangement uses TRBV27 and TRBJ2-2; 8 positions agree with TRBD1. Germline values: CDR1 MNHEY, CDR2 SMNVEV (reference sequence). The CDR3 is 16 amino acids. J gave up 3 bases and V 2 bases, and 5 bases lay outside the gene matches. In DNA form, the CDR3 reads TGTGCCAGCAGTTTAACTCGGACAGGGTACACCGGGGAGCTGTTTTTT. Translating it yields CASSLTRTGYTGELFF.

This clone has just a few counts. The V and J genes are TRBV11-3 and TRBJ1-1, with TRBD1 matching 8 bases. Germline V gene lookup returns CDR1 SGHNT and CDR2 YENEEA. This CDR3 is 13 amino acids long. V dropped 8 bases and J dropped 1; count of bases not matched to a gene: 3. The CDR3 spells CASGDRGNTEAFF. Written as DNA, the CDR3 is TGTGCCAGCGGTGACAGGGGGAACACTGAAGCTTTCTTT.